This T cell receptor (beta chain) was identified during a study of CD8+ T cells in alopecia areata. About this clone itself: The antigen remains undetermined.

The CDR3 runs 11 residues. The germline CDR1 and CDR2 sequences are SGHRS and YFSETQ. Deletions cut 1 base from V and 10 bases from J, with 6 bases between. cDNA reverse transcribed from extracted RNA served as the sequencing template. TCRdb's table, derived via immunoSEQ multiplex PCR, lists solely in-frame clones and lacks some. The sample records more than 95,000 clones, around three fifths being singletons. Regarding the study as a whole: The study also sequences resident alphabeta T cells of normal skin in scalp samples. Sharing of TCR sequences between patients (possibly for HLA-related reasons) was less clear than in mice.

Sorted populations comprised CD4+ and CD8+ T cells obtained from PBMCs. What was sequenced was CD4+ T cells sorted from blood. This chain joins TRBV5-1 and TRBJ2-1; D ambiguous. The source of this sequence is a human donor in good health. The CDR3 DNA sequence: TGCGCCAGCAGCTTGACGCGGGAGCAGTTCTTC. Its protein is CASSLTREQFF.